The 30 T cell receptor beta chains in this list originate from one sample, sequenced in a study of prognosis after radiotherapy for stage I lung cancer. The TCR beta CDR3 region was amplified from genomic DNA, with two rounds of multiplex PCR being used for the amplification. It was primers specific to each TRBV and TRBJ gene that first-round PCR used. TCRdb redid the calling of the multiplex PCR reads with MiXCR, one entry per CDR3 protein. The sample carries nearly 25,000 distinct CDR3 sequences, about 37% recorded once. The specimen comprised PBMCs, sampled before or after stereotactic body radiation therapy (not recorded which). The origin of the receptors is a donor at least 50 years old with non-small cell lung cancer.

A word on this clonotype: A far more abundant clone sits one base away, making this likely a read error. The V and J genes are TRBV6-9 and TRBJ2-7, with 10 bases lining up with TRBD2. The J segment lost 5 bases and the V segment lost 3 bases, leaving 28 bases of the junction unmatched. CDR3 length: 22 residues. Germline V gene data show CDR1 as MNHGY and CDR2 as SVAAGI. In DNA form, the CDR3 reads TGTGCCAGCAGTTACAGACAAATCGTCGCCGGGACTAGCGTGGACGACCGGGACGAGCAGTACTTC. It yields the protein CASSYRQIVAGTSVDDRDEQYF.

This clonotype has at least ten counts. The chain uses TRBV20-1 and TRBJ1-2; the D gene is possibly TRBD1 (5 bases). Germline values: CDR1 DFQATT, CDR2 SNEGSKA (reference sequence). The CDR3 contains 14 residues. V was cut by 1 base and J by 0 bases, with 9 bases left in between. In nucleotides, the CDR3 is TGCAGTGCTAGAGTCGGGGGTTCTAACTATGGCTACACCTTC. Residues: CSARVGGSNYGYTF.

The V call is TRBV6-1, the J call TRBJ2-7, with 16 bases lining up with TRBD2. In germline, CDR1 is MNHNS, CDR2 SASEGT. This CDR3 contains 15 residues. With 6 bases clipped from V and 4 bases from J, the junction kept 3 bases outside the gene matches. CDR3 loop: CASRGLAGGLYEQYF. CDR3 nucleotides: TGTGCCAGCAGGGGACTAGCGGGGGGGCTGTACGAGCAGTACTTC.

Only a few counts were recorded for this clonotype. A read error may be the cause here, since a much bigger clone is one base away. This chain connects TRBV6-2 or TRBV6-3 to TRBJ2-2; perhaps D is TRBD1 or TRBD2 (5 bases each). In germline, CDR1 is MNHEY, CDR2 SVGEGT. This CDR3 region has 15 residues. As DNA, the CDR3 is TGTGCCAGCACCTCCCCAAGGGGCACCACCGGGGAGCCGTTTTTT. As protein: CASTSPRGTTGEPFF.

Many counts were recorded for this clonotype. The V gene is TRBV2, the J gene TRBJ1-5; a weak D match, TRBD1 (6 bases). Germline V CDR1 and CDR2: SNHLY, FYNNEI. Trimming cost V 5 bases and J 6 bases, with 17 bases left between them. This CDR3 spans 15 amino acids. CDR3 amino acids: CASSTTGRGTQPQHF. Written as DNA, the CDR3 is TGTGCCAGCAGTACTACAGGGAGGGGGACTCAGCCCCAGCATTTT.

This clonotype was recorded only once. This chain joins TRBV12-3 or TRBV12-4 and TRBJ2-1; 8 nucleotides align to TRBD1. The CDR3 totals 15 residues. The V gene end was trimmed by 7 bases and the J gene end by 10 bases; junction bases not matched to a gene: 15. CDR3 loop: CASIPLTGVTWEQFF. The CDR3 nucleotides are TGTGCCAGCATCCCGCTGACAGGGGTCACTTGGGAGCAGTTCTTC.

This clonotype was seen repeatedly, ten times or more. The chain joins TRBV11-2 to TRBJ1-6, with D unresolved. Germline V gene lookup returns CDR1 SGHAT and CDR2 FQNNGV. The CDR3 is made up of 14 amino acids. The ends were cut back, 3 bases at V and 5 bases at J, with 8 bases in the middle. The CDR3 bases are TGTGCCAGCAGCTTGAGGAGTAATAATTCACCCCTCCACTTT. Translation gives CASSLRSNNSPLHF.

This clonotype was detected ten times or more. The chain links TRBV3-1 to TRBJ2-7, with unresolved D. The CDR3 spans 13 residues. Germline V gene data show CDR1 as LGHDT and CDR2 as YNNKEL (reference sequence). CDR3 region: CATPQAYSYEQYF. Here the CDR3 DNA reads TGTGCAACACCCCAGGCGTACTCCTACGAGCAGTACTTC.

This clonotype has a count of ten or more. The CDR3 protein is CASSFLPRGYGYTF. The DNA for the CDR3 is TGTGCCAGCAGTTTCCTACCCCGGGGCTATGGCTACACCTTC. This rearrangement joins TRBV6-2 or TRBV6-3 to TRBJ1-2; D unresolved. The germline CDR1 and CDR2 sequences are MNHEY and SVGEGT. This CDR3 region has 14 residues. With 4 bases removed from V and 4 bases from J, the gap between germline ends came to 13 bases.

As regards this clonotype: This may come from a read error, since a much larger clone is one base off. V usage is TRBV4-2 and J usage is TRBJ2-5; 16 nucleotides align to TRBD2. Germline CDR1 LGHNA, CDR2 YNFKEQ. CDR3 length: 18 amino acids. The chain's CDR3 is CASSHGTSGGGIGETKYF. The CDR3 region has the DNA TGTGCCAGCAGCCACGGGACTAGCGGGGGGGGGATAGGAGAGACCAAGTACTTC.

This clonotype was observed at least ten times. Here the CDR3 reads CASSRGSVAGTYEQYF. For the CDR3, the DNA is TGTGCCAGCAGCCGTGGCTCGGTAGCGGGGACCTACGAGCAGTACTTC. The genes are TRBV7-8 and TRBJ2-7, with 8 bases aligning to TRBD2. This CDR3 region has 16 residues. The germline gives CDR1 SGHVS, CDR2 FQNEAQ. Trimming took 5 bases from V and 2 from J; bases not matched to a gene: 11.

Notes on this clonotype: One base away lies a much larger clone, so this may be a sequencing read error. The V gene is TRBV11-3, the J gene TRBJ2-1, with TRBD2 identical over 8 bases. Germline V lookup: CDR1 SGHNT, CDR2 YENEEA. This CDR3 spans 14 amino acids. V shed 2 bases, J shed 9 bases, and the junction held 6 bases outside the gene matches. The CDR3 bases are TGTGCCAGCAGCTTAATACCCACTAGCGGTGAGCAGTTCTTC. It specifies CASSLIPTSGEQFF. Supplemented by reference TRBV11-3 and TRBJ2-1, the full variable domain reads EAGVVQSPRYKIIEKKQPVAFWCNPISGHNTLYWYLQNLGQGPELLIRYENEEAVDDSQLPKDRFSAERLKGVDSTLKIQPAELGDSAVYLCASSLIPTSGEQFFGPGTRLTVL.

The V and J genes are TRBV5-4 and TRBJ1-5; D is undetermined. V shed 0 bases and J shed 4 bases, with 8 bases lying between them. The length of the CDR3 is 14 residues. The germline gives CDR1 SGHNT, CDR2 YYREEE (reference sequence). The CDR3 sequence is CASSLEPVNQPQHF. The DNA for the CDR3 is TGTGCCAGCAGCTTGGAGCCAGTTAATCAGCCCCAGCATTTT.

The V gene is TRBV11-3, the J gene TRBJ2-7, with TRBD1 matching over 8 bases. This CDR3 has 16 amino acids. Germline CDR1 reads SGHNT; CDR2 reads YENEEA. Losses at the gene ends were 3 bases for V and 3 bases for J; bases not matched to a gene: 10. This CDR3 is CASSFSFRGTGYEQYF. In DNA form, the CDR3 reads TGTGCCAGCAGCTTCTCATTCCGGGGGACAGGCTACGAGCAGTACTTC.

A word on this clonotype: No conserved phenylalanine or tryptophan ends this CDR3, so it is likely a read error. The V gene is TRBV12-3 or TRBV12-4, the J gene TRBJ1-5; D is uncertain. V was cut by 2 bases and J by 1 base, with 12 bases left in between. This CDR3 has 16 residues. The CDR3 reads CASSLPLGASNQPQHL. CDR3 in DNA: TGTGCCAGCAGTTTACCCCTTGGCGCGAGCAATCAGCCCCAGCATCTT.

The table lists this clonotype with many counts. J is TRBJ2-1 and V is TRBV5-1, with 13 positions matching TRBD2. The junction had 7 bases not matched to a gene; V was cut back by 3 bases and J by 4 bases. This CDR3 is 17 amino acids long. Germline V gene sequence: CDR1 SGHRS, CDR2 YFSETQ. The CDR3 nucleotides read TGCGCCAGCAGCTGGACTACTAGCGGGAGGGTATACAATGAGCAGTTCTTC. It codes for CASSWTTSGRVYNEQFF.

This clonotype has ten or more counts. This rearrangement joins TRBV7-2 to TRBJ2-1; maybe TRBD2 (6 bases). Trimming removed 5 bases from V and 8 bases from J, with 22 bases in between. The CDR3 is 16 amino acids. CDR1 and CDR2 from the germline V gene are SGHTA and FQGNSA. The CDR3: CASSPDWGGKIYEQFF. CDR3 in DNA: TGTGCCAGCAGCCCGGATTGGGGCGGGAAGATCTATGAGCAGTTCTTC.

A note on this clonotype: A junction end diverges from the germline sequence, so it may reflect a read error. V is TRBV6-5 and J is TRBJ1-2, with D possibly TRBD1 on 5 matching bases. The CDR3 runs 17 residues. CDR1 and CDR2 from the germline V gene are MNHEY and SVGAGI. The CDR3 protein is CASSYSKSGYRYYVYTF. The DNA of the CDR3 is TGTGCCAGCAGTTACTCGAAGTCCGGTTACAGGTACTATGTCTACACCTTC.

The CDR3 region is CASRQPQGRLYTEAFF. CDR3 DNA sequence: TGTGCCAGCAGACAGCCGCAGGGGCGATTGTACACTGAAGCTTTCTTT. The rearrangement joins TRBV5-7 to TRBJ1-1; TRBD1 is a possible D gene (6 bases). TRBV5-7 is classed as an ORF, of uncertain function. V lost 5 bases, J lost 3 bases, and 20 bases lay in between. The CDR3 runs 16 residues.

For this clonotype: Mismatch with germline at one junction end may stem from a read error. The chain is built from TRBV6-5 and TRBJ2-3; tentative D call: TRBD1 (6 bases). The CDR3 totals 13 residues. Germline V gives CDR1 MNHEY, CDR2 SVGAGI. The CDR3 protein is CASIYRETYTQYF. CDR3 coding DNA: TGTGCCAGCATTTACAGGGAAACATATACGCAGTATTTT.

In this sample, this clonotype turned up many times. The rearrangement uses TRBV27 and TRBJ2-5; D is ambiguous. The CDR3 covers 15 residues. Trimming left V 6 bases short and J 5 bases short, with 19 bases between. From germline, CDR1 is MNHEY and CDR2 SMNVEV (reference sequence). The CDR3 is CASSRTYWVDETQYF. The CDR3, as DNA: TGTGCCAGCAGCCGAACTTACTGGGTTGACGAGACCCAGTACTTC.

This clonotype was observed many times. The chain is built from TRBV20-1 and TRBJ2-3, with D tentatively TRBD2 (5 bases). The V gene lost 5 bases and the J gene lost 4 bases, with 7 bases spanning the gap. The germline V gene has CDR1 DFQATT and CDR2 SNEGSKA (reference sequence). The CDR3 is 11 amino acids. In nucleotides, the CDR3 is TGCAGTGCTGGACTGTCAGATACGCAGTATTTT. Translation: CSAGLSDTQYF.

This chain uses TRBV6-2 or TRBV6-3 with TRBJ2-5; D assignment may be TRBD1 or TRBD2 (6 bases each). Germline V lookup: CDR1 MNHEY, CDR2 SVGEGT. Trimming pared 2 bases from V and 5 bases from J, leaving 9 bases between. This CDR3 is built from 13 residues. The DNA of the CDR3 is TGTGCCAGCAGTTACGGGGGGCTGGAGACCCAGTACTTC. Its protein product is CASSYGGLETQYF.

This clonotype was counted at least ten times. The chain combines TRBV4-2 with TRBJ2-7, with 12 bases identical to TRBD2. The CDR3 covers 17 residues. V was pared by 1 base and J by 3 bases, with 7 bases of the junction left unmatched. Germline lookup yields CDR1 LGHNA and CDR2 YNFKEQ. The CDR3 DNA reads as TGTGCCAGCAGCCAAGCTTCACTAGCGGGAGGAAACTACGAGCAGTACTTC. Translation gives CASSQASLAGGNYEQYF.

This rearrangement joins TRBV30 to TRBJ1-6; the D is unclear. From germline, CDR1 is GTSNPN and CDR2 SVGIG (reference sequence). Trimming pared 4 bases from V and 5 bases from J, leaving 6 bases between. This CDR3 is built from 12 residues. This chain's CDR3 is CAWKRHNSPLHF. Here the CDR3 DNA reads TGTGCCTGGAAACGACATAATTCACCCCTCCACTTT.

This clonotype was counted many times. The chain couples TRBV19 to TRBJ2-2; D is unresolved. Germline V lookup: CDR1 LNHDA, CDR2 SQIVND (reference sequence). This CDR3 is built from 16 residues. V was clipped by 2 bases and J by 3 bases, with 13 bases between them. CDR3: CASSIQAGADTGELFF. CDR3 bases: TGTGCCAGTAGTATACAGGCAGGAGCCGACACCGGGGAGCTGTTTTTT.

This clonotype was picked up many times. DNA of the CDR3: TGTGCCAGCAGTTTTGCTAGCGGGAGTGGGAATGAGCAGTTCTTC. Translated: CASSFASGSGNEQFF. This rearrangement joins TRBV12-3 or TRBV12-4 to TRBJ2-1; 10 bases fit TRBD2. V lost 3 bases to trimming and J lost 7 bases; unmatched junction nucleotides: 6. The CDR3 is 15 amino acids.

This clonotype has a count of ten or more. The rearrangement joins TRBV20-1 to TRBJ2-1; TRBD2 aligns across 8 bases. This CDR3 is 14 amino acids long. V lost 7 bases to trimming and J lost 5 bases; unmatched junction nucleotides: 10. The germline gives CDR1 DFQATT, CDR2 SNEGSKA (reference sequence). CDR3 protein: CSVGAGTSNNEQFF. CDR3 in DNA: TGCAGTGTCGGGGCGGGGACTAGTAACAATGAGCAGTTCTTC.

This clonotype was counted once. The genes are TRBV27 and TRBJ2-1, with 8 positions matching TRBD1. The CDR3 contains 16 residues. The germline V gene encodes CDR1 MNHEY and CDR2 SMNVEV (reference sequence). Trimming took 8 bases from V and 9 from J; bases not matched to a gene: 18. CDR3 DNA: TGTGCCAGCCGCACGGGGAGGACAGGGTTTGCGGCTGAGCAGTTCTTC. This codes for CASRTGRTGFAAEQFF.

Regarding this clonotype: One end of the junction does not line up with germline, which may come from a read error. The chain couples TRBV28 to TRBJ2-5; a possible D gene is TRBD1 (5 bases). The V gene's germline CDR1 is MDHEN and CDR2 SYDVKM. CDR3 length: 14 amino acids. For the CDR3, the DNA is TGTGCCAGCGGTTTAGGGCAGGGCTGGGAGACCCAGTACTTC. It yields the protein CASGLGQGWETQYF. The full variable domain, completed using reference TRBV28 and TRBJ2-5, is DVKVTQSSRYLVKRTGEKVFLECVQDMDHENMFWYRQDPGLGLRLIYFSYDVKMKEKGDIPEGYSVSREKKERFSLILESASTNQTSMYLCASGLGQGWETQYFGPGTRLLVL.